These T cell receptor beta chains were read from a single sample in a study of cytomegalovirus exposure and HLA in healthy donors. This table comes from immunoSEQ multiplex PCR, and its TCRdb copy is limited to in-frame clones, with some not included. The repertoire holds 100,000 to 150,000 clones, with approximately 87% as singletons. The sequenced material came from PBMCs. These receptors originate from a man younger than 35 in good health and CMV-seropositive. CDR3s include the opening cysteine and the closing phenylalanine or tryptophan. A D gene is named only where the DNA matches it firmly. Size values are once, few and many counts, or a class for expanded clones, and some rows have none.

once,.,TRBV7-9,TRBJ2-1,TGTGCCAGCAGCCCAGGGGAGGGGGGGCATGAGCAGTTCTTC,CASSPGEGGHEQFF
once,TRBD2,TRBV6-1,TRBJ2-1,TGTGCCAGCAGTGAAAGCGTAACTAGCGTGGACTACAATGAGCAGTTCTTC,CASSESVTSVDYNEQFF
.,TRBD1,TRBV6-5,TRBJ1-1,TGTGCCAGCAGTTACAGACAGGGTGGGGACACTGAAGCTTTCTTT,CASSYRQGGDTEAFF
once,TRBD1,TRBV29-1,TRBJ2-7,TGCAGCGTCCTGACAGGGGGTCCCTACGAGCAGTACTTC,CSVLTGGPYEQYF
.,TRBD2,TRBV29-1,TRBJ2-7,TGCAGCGTTGAAGATCAGCGGGGGAGCTCCTACGAGCAGTACTTC,CSVEDQRGSSYEQYF
.,TRBD1,TRBV30,TRBJ1-5,TGTGCCTTCCATGAGGGGGCCGGGCCCCAGCATTTT,CAFHEGAGPQHF
few,.,TRBV6-5,TRBJ1-1,TGTGCCAGCAGGTGGACAGCGAACACTGAAGCTTTCTTT,CASRWTANTEAFF
few,TRBD1,TRBV5-4,TRBJ1-1,TGTGCCAGCAGGAACCGGGACAGGAACACTGAAGCTTTCTTT,CASRNRDRNTEAFF
.,.,TRBV5-6,TRBJ2-5,TGTGCCAGCAGCTATACCCCCGGGGAGACCCAGTACTTC,CASSYTPGETQYF
once,TRBD2,TRBV5-4,TRBJ2-5,TGTGCCAGCAGCCGCGGACTAGCGGTCCAAGAGACCCAGTACTTC,CASSRGLAVQETQYF
.,.,TRBV19,TRBJ1-2,TGTGCCAGTAGTATGGTCGGAGTTTACTATGGCTACACCTTC,CASSMVGVYYGYTF
.,TRBD2,TRBV6-1,TRBJ2-7,TGTGCCAGCAGTGAATCGGGGGGGCACTACGAGCAGTACTTC,CASSESGGHYEQYF
.,.,TRBV7-7,TRBJ2-7,TGTGCCAGCAGCCCAGGACTCCAATCCTACGAGCAGTACTTC,CASSPGLQSYEQYF
.,TRBD2,TRBV9,TRBJ2-2,TGTGCCAGCGCTGGGGGAGGGGTGGGAAGCACCGGGGAGCTGTTTTTT,CASAGGGVGSTGELFF
.,.,TRBV7-9,TRBJ1-1,TGTGCCAGCAGCCCGGGCGGGGTAAACACTGAAGCTTTCTTT,CASSPGGVNTEAFF
.,TRBD1,TRBV19,TRBJ2-7,TGTGCCAGTAGTAACCGGGACAGCTCCTACGAGCAGTACTTC,CASSNRDSSYEQYF
.,.,TRBV5-4,TRBJ2-7,TGTGCCAGCAGCCTCCGGGACAACTTATACGAGCAGTACTTC,CASSLRDNLYEQYF
.,TRBD1,TRBV5-1,TRBJ2-3,TGCGCCAGCAGCTTGGGCAGGACAGGACATTCAGATACGCAGTATTTT,CASSLGRTGHSDTQYF
few,TRBD1,TRBV6-5,TRBJ1-1,TGTGCCAGCAGTTATCGACAGGGTACTGAAGCTTTCTTT,CASSYRQGTEAFF
few,.,TRBV4-1,TRBJ1-2,TGCGCCAGCAGCCAATCGTTAAGCATCTATGGCTACACCTTC,CASSQSLSIYGYTF
.,.,TRBV7-9,TRBJ1-5,TGTGCCAGCAGCTCAGGGTATGGGAATCAGCCCCAGCATTTT,CASSSGYGNQPQHF
.,.,TRBV5-4,TRBJ2-5,TGTGCCAGCAGCTTTGGCGGGGAAGAGACCCAGTACTTC,CASSFGGEETQYF
.,TRBD2,TRBV11-3,TRBJ2-7,TGTGCCAGCAGCTTATATAGCGGGGAGACATACGAGCAGTACTTC,CASSLYSGETYEQYF
.,.,TRBV6-1,TRBJ1-1,TGTGCCAGCAGTGACGGGAATATTCTGTACACTGAAGCTTTCTTT,CASSDGNILYTEAFF
few,TRBD1,TRBV5-1,TRBJ1-1,TGCGCCAGCAGCTTGGCTGGCAGGGGGCGTCCGGAAGCTTTCTTT,CASSLAGRGRPEAFF
.,.,TRBV4-2,TRBJ1-1,TGTGCCAGCAGCCAAGAAGGGTCCGGGAGGGGCACTGAAGCTTTCTTT,CASSQEGSGRGTEAFF
.,TRBD1,TRBV4-1,TRBJ2-1,TGCGCCAGCAGCCACTCCCGGGACAGGGGGTTTGGTGAGCAGTTCTTC,CASSHSRDRGFGEQFF
.,.,TRBV29-1,TRBJ1-1,TGCAGCGTTGAAGCTGGGGGGGACACTGAAGCTTTCTTT,CSVEAGGDTEAFF
.,.,TRBV29-1,TRBJ2-1,TGCAGCGTTAGGGGGGGCCCGATGTTGGGCGCTAGCTCCTACAATGAGCAGTTCTTC,CSVRGGPMLGASSYNEQFF
.,.,TRBV7-8,TRBJ2-1,TGTGCCAGCAGCAGCCGGCTGGGGAGCCCTAACAATGAGCAGTTCTTC,CASSSRLGSPNNEQFF
.,TRBD1,TRBV29-1,TRBJ2-7,TGCAGCGTTGGACAGGGAACCTACGAGCAGTACTTC,CSVGQGTYEQYF
.,TRBD1,TRBV7-9,TRBJ1-3,TGTGCCAGCAGCGCCACAGGGGACTTCTCTGGAAACACCATATATTTT,CASSATGDFSGNTIYF
.,TRBD2,TRBV4-1,TRBJ2-1,TGCGCCAGCAGCCCGTCCGGGGGGGTCCCCCTCTACAATGAGCAGTTCTTC,CASSPSGGVPLYNEQFF
.,TRBD1,TRBV7-2,TRBJ2-7,TGTGCCAGCAGCTTGGGACAGCCCTACGAGCAGTACTTC,CASSLGQPYEQYF
.,.,TRBV30,TRBJ1-2,TGTGCCTGGAGTGTACTACCCGGCAGGGCGGACTATGGCTACACCTTC,CAWSVLPGRADYGYTF
.,TRBD2,TRBV6-4,TRBJ2-3,TGTGCCAGCCCCCACGACAAGCGGGGGGGCTTACATTTT,CASPHDKRGGLHF
.,TRBD2,TRBV7-9,TRBJ2-1,TGTGCCAGCAGCTTAGGGGGACTAGCCCCTTACAATGAGCAGTTCTTC,CASSLGGLAPYNEQFF
.,TRBD1,TRBV7-9,TRBJ2-7,TGTGCCAGCAGCCCCCGGACAGGAACAAGCCTATCCTCCTACGAGCAGTACTTC,CASSPRTGTSLSSYEQYF
.,.,TRBV10-3,TRBJ2-5,TGTGCCATCAGTGACGCGGGGTCGAAAGAGACCCAGTACTTC,CAISDAGSKETQYF
.,.,TRBV7-6,TRBJ2-1,TGTGCCAGCAGCTTAGCTAGCAATGAGCAGTTCTTC,CASSLASNEQFF
.,TRBD1,TRBV7-9,TRBJ2-7,TGTGCCAGCAGCTTCCCGGGACAGGGCTACGAGCAGTACTTC,CASSFPGQGYEQYF
.,.,TRBV4-1,TRBJ1-5,TGCGCCAGCAGCCAAGATGCCCCGGGGATTAGCAATCAGCCCCAGCATTTT,CASSQDAPGISNQPQHF
.,TRBD1,TRBV29-1,TRBJ2-5,TGCAGCGTTGAAGATGGGCTTAGACAGGGGGCGAGGGAGACCCAGTACTTC,CSVEDGLRQGARETQYF
.,.,TRBV7-6,TRBJ2-3,TGTGCCAGCAGCGTCTACACAGATACGCAGTATTTT,CASSVYTDTQYF
once,TRBD1,TRBV28,TRBJ1-2,TGTGCCAGCAGGTTTGGGACAGGAAACTATGGCTACACCTTC,CASRFGTGNYGYTF
.,.,TRBV6-5,TRBJ2-7,TGTGCCAGCAGTTACAGGTCGGGGGGCCCCTACGAGCAGTACTTC,CASSYRSGGPYEQYF
.,.,TRBV10-1,TRBJ1-1,TGCGCCAGCAGTGATTTCGCTGAAGCTTTCTTT,CASSDFAEAFF
.,TRBD2,TRBV30,TRBJ2-1,TGTGCCTGGGCCAAGGGCGGGGGTTCCTACAATGAGCAGTTCTTC,CAWAKGGGSYNEQFF
.,.,TRBV6-1,TRBJ1-1,TGTGCCAGCAGTGGACAGACGAACACTGAAGCTTTCTTT,CASSGQTNTEAFF
once,.,TRBV7-9,TRBJ2-3,TGTGCCAGCAGCTTAGAACTAGTCGGTACAGATACGCAGTATTTT,CASSLELVGTDTQYF
.,TRBD1,TRBV5-1,TRBJ2-7,TGCGCCAGCAGCCGTTCCGGGACAGGGGACTACGAGCAGTACTTC,CASSRSGTGDYEQYF
.,TRBD1,TRBV11-2,TRBJ2-2,TGTGCCAGCAGCTTGGGACAGGGGCCTTTCACCGGGGAGCTGTTTTTT,CASSLGQGPFTGELFF
.,.,TRBV18,TRBJ2-4,TGTGCCAGCTCACCGGAGGGGCGGGACAAAAACATTCAGTACTTC,CASSPEGRDKNIQYF
.,.,TRBV6-5,TRBJ1-1,TGTGCCAGCAGTTACCCTTCCGGGGGGAGCACTGAAGCTTTCTTT,CASSYPSGGSTEAFF
.,TRBD2,TRBV30,TRBJ2-1,TGTGCCTGGACCCTAAGACTAGCGGGGGGGCGTTTTGAGCAGTTCTTC,CAWTLRLAGGRFEQFF
.,.,TRBV13,TRBJ1-2,TGTGCCAGCAGCTCCGGACAGACTAACTATGGCTACACCTTC,CASSSGQTNYGYTF
.,.,TRBV14,TRBJ1-1,TGTGCCAGCAGCTTTCCGGGACTTTCGAACACTGAAGCTTTCTTT,CASSFPGLSNTEAFF